The next 30 T cell receptor beta chains were all read from a single sample in a study of monozygotic twins with inflammatory bowel disease. Following a re-call of the 5' RACE reads, TCRdb has one entry per CDR3 protein and lacks DNA. The sample includes 150,000 to 200,000 distinct CDR3 sequences. Sequenced input: blood. The receptors stem from a human donor with ulcerative colitis or Crohn's disease, or a healthy co-twin of an affected twin (not recorded which).

The chain uses TRBV6-2 or TRBV6-3 and TRBJ1-3. Germline V gene sequence: CDR1 MNHEY, CDR2 SVGEGT. This CDR3 has 13 residues. The CDR3 here is CASSLRPGNTIYF.

The chain couples TRBV11-2 to TRBJ1-2; TCRdb's D call, TRBD1, is unchecked because there is no DNA. Germline V gene sequence: CDR1 SGHAT, CDR2 FQNNGV. The CDR3 covers 16 residues. The CDR3: CASRPGGQGSNKANTF.

The chain combines TRBV5-1 with TRBJ2-6. The CDR3 runs 18 residues. The germline CDR1 and CDR2 sequences are SGHRS and YFSETQ. The CDR3 loop is CASSLAGKLTSGANVLTF.

The V call is TRBV7-9, the J call TRBJ2-7. This CDR3 has 15 residues. Germline values: CDR1 SEHNR, CDR2 FQNEAQ (reference sequence). CDR3 sequence reads: CASSLSAWSSYEQYF.

The chain couples TRBV30 to TRBJ2-4; the D gene TCRdb calls, TRBD1, cannot be checked with no DNA. This CDR3 is built from 12 residues. CDR1 is GTSNPN and CDR2 is SVGIG in the germline V gene (reference sequence). The CDR3 spells CAWSPGTNIQYF. The complete variable domain, with remaining parts taken from reference TRBV30 and TRBJ2-4, reads SQTIHQWPATLVQPVGSPLSLECTVEGTSNPNLYWYRQAAGRGLQLLFYSVGIGQISSEVPQNLSASRPQDRQFILSSKKLLLSDSGFYLCAWSPGTNIQYFGAGTRLSVL.

The V gene is TRBV30, the J gene TRBJ1-1. This CDR3 is built from 12 residues. Germline V lookup: CDR1 GTSNPN, CDR2 SVGIG (reference sequence). This chain's CDR3 is CAWTVDVSEAFF.

The chain is built from TRBV7-2 and TRBJ2-2; TCRdb returns TRBD1, unconfirmable since there is no DNA. The length of the CDR3 is 16 residues. CDR1 is SGHTA, CDR2 FQGNSA, per germline. The CDR3 is CASSPRGGLNTGELFF.

This chain uses TRBV24-1 with TRBJ1-5; as DNA is missing, the TRBD1 call by TCRdb cannot be tested. The CDR3 has 13 residues. Germline CDR1 reads KGHDR; CDR2 reads SFDVKD. CDR3 amino acids: CATSQDRDQPQHF.

The chain has TRBV10-3 and TRBJ2-2; as DNA is missing, the TRBD2 call by TCRdb cannot be tested. The germline V gene has CDR1 ENHRY and CDR2 SYGVKD. The CDR3 totals 20 residues. The CDR3 protein is CAIAAGGEKTGGPNTGELFF.

The genes are TRBV20-1 and TRBJ2-7; TCRdb's D gene call, TRBD2, goes unchecked for lack of DNA. The CDR3 covers 15 residues. Per the germline V gene, CDR1 is DFQATT and CDR2 is SNEGSKA (reference sequence). This CDR3 is CSARDVLAGDYEQYF.

The V call is TRBV3-1, the J call TRBJ2-7; without DNA, the TCRdb call of TRBD1 cannot be checked. CDR1 and CDR2 (germline): LGHDT, YNNKEL (reference sequence). The CDR3 is 17 residues long. CDR3 residues: CASSQDSGRGSSYEQYF.

CDR3 residues: CASSGARVRANEQFF. This sequence joins TRBV2 and TRBJ2-1; TCRdb proposes TRBD1, but this gene call is untestable without DNA. From germline, CDR1 is SNHLY and CDR2 FYNNEI. CDR3 length: 15 amino acids.

The V call is TRBV7-2, the J call TRBJ2-5; as DNA is missing, the TRBD1 call by TCRdb cannot be tested. The CDR3 covers 14 residues. The germline gives CDR1 SGHTA, CDR2 FQGNSA. The CDR3 sequence: CASSFPWGGETQYF.

CDR3 sequence reads: CASSIRSPGLAFYNEQFF. This chain links TRBV19 with TRBJ2-1; TCRdb names TRBD2, which stays unverified in the absence of DNA. Germline V gives CDR1 LNHDA, CDR2 SQIVND (reference sequence). The CDR3 loop spans 18 amino acids.

The rearrangement links TRBV7-6 to TRBJ1-2; checking the TCRdb D call of TRBD1 is not possible without DNA. The CDR3 runs to 17 residues. Germline V gene sequence: CDR1 SGHVS, CDR2 FNYEAQ. CDR3 sequence: CASSSGPGTGINYGYTF.

This chain joins TRBV7-7 and TRBJ2-2; TCRdb picks TRBD2, but there is no DNA to check that call. The CDR3 contains 15 residues. CDR1 and CDR2 from the germline V gene are SSHAT and FNYEAQ (reference sequence). Here the CDR3 reads CASSSLAGDSGELFF.

The rearrangement uses TRBV15 and TRBJ2-3; TCRdb returns TRBD1, unconfirmable since there is no DNA. This CDR3 is 13 amino acids long. CDR1 and CDR2 (germline): LNHNV, YYDKDF (reference sequence). The CDR3 region is CATSRQGADTQYF.

The rearrangement joins TRBV4-2 to TRBJ2-7; the TCRdb D gene call, TRBD2, has no DNA to confirm it. Germline loops: CDR1 LGHNA, CDR2 YNFKEQ. This CDR3 contains 17 residues. The CDR3 loop reads CASSQAPGLAGAGEQYF.

This chain joins TRBV20-1 and TRBJ1-1; TCRdb indicates TRBD1, and absent DNA this call remains unverified. Germline V gene data show CDR1 as DFQATT and CDR2 as SNEGSKA (reference sequence). The CDR3 extends over 15 amino acids. CDR3 loop: CSARTPTGMNTEAFF.

The chain links TRBV28 to TRBJ1-2; TCRdb reports TRBD1, a call that lacks DNA to check it against. The CDR3 length is 15 residues. In germline, CDR1 is MDHEN, CDR2 SYDVKM. The CDR3 sequence is CASTTPGQPNYGYTF.

J is TRBJ2-2 and V is TRBV19; the TCRdb call, TRBD1, lacks DNA for checking. The CDR3 runs to 15 residues. Per germline, CDR1 LNHDA and CDR2 SQIVND (reference sequence). Here the CDR3 reads CASIGARQGTGELFF.

This chain uses TRBV18 with TRBJ2-7; the D call of TRBD1 rests on TCRdb alone, since no DNA is present to check it. The CDR3 contains 13 residues. Germline V gene data show CDR1 as KGHSH and CDR2 as LQKENI. The CDR3 sequence is CASSPGRFYEQYF.

The J gene is TRBJ1-5, the V gene TRBV7-2. Germline V gene sequence: CDR1 SGHTA, CDR2 FQGNSA. This CDR3 has 16 residues. The CDR3 spells CASSLGWARGNQPQHF.

This chain connects TRBV7-9 to TRBJ2-3; the D gene TCRdb calls, TRBD2, cannot be checked with no DNA. There are 17 residues in the CDR3. The germline gives CDR1 SEHNR, CDR2 FQNEAQ (reference sequence). The CDR3 spells CASSLGLAGTSTDTQYF.

The J gene is TRBJ1-6, the V gene TRBV2. Germline values: CDR1 SNHLY, CDR2 FYNNEI. CDR3 length equals 14 residues. The CDR3: CASSVRMSDSPLHF. Together with reference TRBV2 and TRBJ1-6, the CDR3 gives the full variable domain: EPEVTQTPSHQVTQMGQEVILRCVPISNHLYFYWYRQILGQKVEFLVSFYNNEISEKSEIFDDQFSVERPDGSNFTLKIRSTKLEDSAMYFCASSVRMSDSPLHFGNGTRLTVT.

The chain recombines TRBV18 with TRBJ2-7; lacking DNA, the TRBD1 call made by TCRdb goes unchecked. The CDR3 is 16 amino acids. CDR1 KGHSH and CDR2 LQKENI come from the germline V gene. The CDR3 spells CASSPPLGTGAYEQYF.

The V and J genes are TRBV5-1 and TRBJ2-1; TCRdb's D call, TRBD2, is unchecked because there is no DNA. The length of the CDR3 is 16 residues. Germline values: CDR1 SGHRS, CDR2 YFSETQ. The CDR3 spells CASSVGLAGGNNEQFF. Looking up the rest from reference TRBV5-1 and TRBJ2-1 gives the full variable domain: KAGVTQTPRYLIKTRGQQVTLSCSPISGHRSVSWYQQTPGQGLQFLFEYFSETQRNKGNFPGRFSGRQFSNSRSEMNVSTLELGDSALYLCASSVGLAGGNNEQFFGPGTRLTVL.

The chain couples TRBV5-1 to TRBJ2-1; there is no DNA to check the TCRdb D call of TRBD1. Germline CDR1 and CDR2: SGHRS and YFSETQ. The CDR3 is 15 residues long. The CDR3 loop is CASSPSGLGYNEQFF.

The chain recombines TRBV24-1 with TRBJ2-2; the TCRdb D gene call, TRBD1, has no DNA to confirm it. Germline V CDR1 and CDR2: KGHDR, SFDVKD. CDR3 length: 16 amino acids. The CDR3 here is CATRPSGPMNTGELFF.

V usage is TRBV13 and J usage is TRBJ2-7; no DNA is available, so the TRBD1 call from TCRdb remains unchecked. This CDR3 region has 20 residues. Looked up from germline, CDR1 is PRHDT and CDR2 is FYEKMQ (reference sequence). CDR3 sequence: CASSFHPPKLWTGVSYEQYF.